Listed here is a single TCR beta chain. Source study methods: The assay estimated nucleated cells by amplifying reference gene primers. Clones were sequenced by immunoSEQ multiplex PCR, and TCRdb holds only the in-frame ones, with some missing. D and trimming come from the DNA, and the V and J calls and clone size come from that table. The profile shows some 180,000 clones, roughly 87% of them singletons. It was during active infection that Seattle patients were enrolled and then longitudinally followed. With 6 bases removed from V and 4 bases from J, the gap between germline ends came to 15 bases. Germline V gene lookup returns CDR1 MNHEY and CDR2 SVGEGT. The CDR3 runs to 14 residues. The data are from a study of blood T cell repertoires in COVID-19. Study-level information: The United States, Italy and Spain were the sources of the acute and convalescent COVID-19 samples. The cDNA or gDNA used as material had been derived from T cells, B-cell-depleted T cells, or PBMCs.

The origin of this receptor is a woman aged 60 to 75 with COVID-19, enrolled during active disease. V and J are TRBV6-2 or TRBV6-3 and TRBJ1-2; D is uncertain. The sample comprised peripheral blood. CDR3 residues: CASRPRGVTYGYTF. CDR3 sequence (DNA): TGTGCCAGCAGGCCTCGCGGGGTTACCTATGGCTACACCTTC.